This is a list of T cell receptor beta chains from one sample in a study of beta chain features in type 1 diabetes. TCRdb keeps only in-frame clones here, not all; method: immunoSEQ multiplex PCR. The sample records about 270,000 clones, 14% being singletons. Sequenced input: naive CD4+ T cells from blood. Receptors originate from a man aged 25-40 years with type 1 diabetes. Both conserved end residues are part of each CDR3. D genes are given only for firm matches. Not every row has a clone size; where given, it reads once, few, many or a size class.

d_gene,v_gene,abundance,j_gene,CDR3nt,CDR3aa
NA,TRBV9,few,TRBJ2-2,TGTGCCAGCGGAGCCGTTGGAGGGGAGCTGTTTTTT,CASGAVGGELFF
TRBD1,TRBV28,few,TRBJ1-2,TGTGCCAGCAGTTTGAGGACAGGGGGGTTGGTCTATGGCTACACCTTC,CASSLRTGGLVYGYTF
TRBD1,TRBV5-1,few,TRBJ2-5,TGCGCCAGCAGCGACCTCAGGGGGCTACTACCCCAAGAGACCCAGTACTTC,CASSDLRGLLPQETQYF
TRBD2,TRBV11-2,NA,TRBJ2-2,TGTGCCAGCAACCTTGGACTAGCGGGAGGTATCGGGGAGCTGTTTTTT,CASNLGLAGGIGELFF
NA,TRBV4-3,few,TRBJ2-7,TGCGCCAGCAGCCAAGATCTTCAGATTAGCCGCTACGAGCAGTACTTC,CASSQDLQISRYEQYF
TRBD2,TRBV11-2,NA,TRBJ2-1,TGTGCCAGCAGCTTTGGTTATCCGGGACTAGCGGGATTAAATGAGCAGTTCTTC,CASSFGYPGLAGLNEQFF
NA,TRBV27,NA,TRBJ1-1,TGTGCCAGCACCTCGGAGAAGAACACTGAAGCTTTCTTT,CASTSEKNTEAFF
NA,TRBV27,few,TRBJ2-3,TGTGCCAGCAGTTCGGCGGCAGATACGCAGTATTTT,CASSSAADTQYF
TRBD2,TRBV9,few,TRBJ2-7,TGTGCCAGCAGCGTAGATAGCGGGAGAACCAACGAGCAGTACTTC,CASSVDSGRTNEQYF
NA,TRBV6-5,NA,TRBJ2-6,TGTGCCAGCAGTTACGGACATATCTCTGGGGCCAACGTCCTGACTTTC,CASSYGHISGANVLTF
NA,TRBV29-1,few,TRBJ2-7,TGCAGCGTTGGCTCAGGGAACGAGCAGTACTTC,CSVGSGNEQYF
TRBD1,TRBV7-2,few,TRBJ2-7,TGTGCCAGCAGCACAGGGGCAGAGCAGTACTTC,CASSTGAEQYF
TRBD2,TRBV15,NA,TRBJ2-5,TGTGCCACCAGAAGTCCGGGAGGGGATGGGACCCAGTACTTC,CATRSPGGDGTQYF
TRBD2,TRBV6-6,few,TRBJ2-1,TGTGCCAGCATTAGCGGGAGGGGTTACAATGAGCAGTTCTTC,CASISGRGYNEQFF
NA,TRBV7-2,NA,TRBJ2-1,TGTGCCAGCAGCCCTGGGACTGGGCTACTGGGGCAGTTCTTC,CASSPGTGLLGQFF
TRBD1,TRBV4-1,NA,TRBJ2-1,TGCGCCAGCAGCCACTTGGGGACAGGGGGCGCGTACAATGAGCAGTTCTTC,CASSHLGTGGAYNEQFF
NA,TRBV30,NA,TRBJ1-1,TGTGCCTGGAGGTATGAGTACGGGGGAGCTTTCTTT,CAWRYEYGGAFF
TRBD2,TRBV9,few,TRBJ2-1,TGTGCCAGCAGCCCGACTAGCGGGAGGGCCGGTGAGCAGTTCTTC,CASSPTSGRAGEQFF
NA,TRBV9,NA,TRBJ1-2,TGTGCCAGCAGCCGGGCGGGGTACGACTATGGCTACACCTTC,CASSRAGYDYGYTF
TRBD1,TRBV19,few,TRBJ2-7,TGTGCCAGTAGTTTCCTCGACAGGGAAGACGAGCAGTACTTC,CASSFLDREDEQYF
NA,TRBV4-3,NA,TRBJ1-3,TGCGCCAGCAGCCCTACGGGTACTGGAAACACCATATATTTT,CASSPTGTGNTIYF
TRBD2,TRBV28,few,TRBJ2-1,TGTGCCAGCAGCCTAGGACTAGCGGGAGCGGGCCCCTACAATGAGCAGTTCTTC,CASSLGLAGAGPYNEQFF
TRBD2,TRBV14,NA,TRBJ2-1,TGTGCCAGCAGCCAAGGCAGCGGGAGCTACAATGAGCAGTTCTTC,CASSQGSGSYNEQFF